This T cell receptor (beta chain) was identified in a study of beta chain features in type 1 diabetes. Study results and caveats: Shortening of TCRB CDR3s, moderate but significant, appeared in all four CD4+ subsets of Type 1 diabetes patients. Relative to healthy donors, patients appeared to have naive, central memory and Treg TCRB repertoires that were more similar.

Expressed TCRB transcripts were sequenced because the isolated RNA had all been reverse transcribed beforehand. Here immunoSEQ multiplex PCR was the method, and the copy in TCRdb shows in-frame clones only, minus some. Among a few hundred thousand clones listed, about 13% were seen once. This clone has just a few counts. Its antigen is not known. Germline values: CDR1 SEHNR, CDR2 FQNEAQ (reference sequence). Unmatched junction bases numbered 7, after V lost 5 bases and J lost 2 bases. This CDR3 is built from 16 residues. The sequenced material came from naive CD4+ T cells from blood. This sequence was found in a woman between 18 and 29 years old with type 1 diabetes. J is TRBJ2-3 and V is TRBV7-9, with TRBD2 matching over 10 bases. The CDR3 nucleotides read TGTGCCAGCAGCCTAAGGACTAGCGGCCTCACAGATACGCAGTATTTT. Its translation: CASSLRTSGLTDTQYF.